The sample holds a few counts of the clone carrying this T cell receptor (beta chain). Its antigen remains unidentified. This entry comes from a study of post-analysis software for immune sequencing data. At the level of the study: Patients had relapsing-remitting, secondary progressive or progressive-relapsing multiple sclerosis; some lacked subtype.

TCR beta cDNA libraries had unique molecular identifiers. MiXCR, applied by TCRdb to the PCR reads, yields one record per CDR3 protein. This table holds roughly 540,000 distinct CDR3 sequences, around 34% found once. The V gene's germline CDR1 is DFQATT and CDR2 SNEGSKA (reference sequence). The V end was cut by 6 bases, the J end by 5 bases, with 17 bases between. This CDR3 spans 13 amino acids. Study observations and caveats: Patients carried several TRBV segments more frequently than controls did, and TRBV5-6, TRBV5-1 and TRBV20-1 were among them.

The clonotype comes from a girl aged 2 to 17 with multiple sclerosis. Source material: blood. The gene calls are TRBV20-1 and TRBJ2-7, with D perhaps matching TRBD1 or TRBD2 (5 bases each). CDR3 region: CSARPGTFNEQYF. CDR3 nucleotides: TGCAGTGCGAGGCCCGGGACGTTCAACGAGCAGTACTTC.